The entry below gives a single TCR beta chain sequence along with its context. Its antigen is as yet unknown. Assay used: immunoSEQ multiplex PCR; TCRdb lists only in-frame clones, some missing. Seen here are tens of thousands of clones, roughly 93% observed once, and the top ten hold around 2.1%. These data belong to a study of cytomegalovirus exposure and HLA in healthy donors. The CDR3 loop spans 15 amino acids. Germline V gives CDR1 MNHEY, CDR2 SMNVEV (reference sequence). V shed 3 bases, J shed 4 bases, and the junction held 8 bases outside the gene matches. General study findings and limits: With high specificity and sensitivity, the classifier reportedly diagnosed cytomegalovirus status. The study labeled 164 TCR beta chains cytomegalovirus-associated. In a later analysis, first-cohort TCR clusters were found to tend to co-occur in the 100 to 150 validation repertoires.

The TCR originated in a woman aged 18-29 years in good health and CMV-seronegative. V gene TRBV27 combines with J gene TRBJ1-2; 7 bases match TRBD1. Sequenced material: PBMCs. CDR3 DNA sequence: TGTGCCAGCAGTTTGGACAGGACTACAACCTATGGCTACACCTTC. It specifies CASSLDRTTTYGYTF.